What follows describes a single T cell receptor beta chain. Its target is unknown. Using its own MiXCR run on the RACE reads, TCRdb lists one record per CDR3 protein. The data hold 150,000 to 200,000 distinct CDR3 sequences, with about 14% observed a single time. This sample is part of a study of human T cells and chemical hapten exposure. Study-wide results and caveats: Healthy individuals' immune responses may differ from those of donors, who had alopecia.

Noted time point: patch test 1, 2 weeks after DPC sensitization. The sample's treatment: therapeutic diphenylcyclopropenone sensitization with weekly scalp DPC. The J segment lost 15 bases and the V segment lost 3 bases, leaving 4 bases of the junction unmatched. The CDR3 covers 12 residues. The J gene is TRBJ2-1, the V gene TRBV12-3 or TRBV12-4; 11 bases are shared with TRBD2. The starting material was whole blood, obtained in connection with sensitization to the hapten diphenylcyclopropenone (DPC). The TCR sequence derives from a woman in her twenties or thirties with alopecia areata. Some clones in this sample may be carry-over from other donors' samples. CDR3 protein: CASSLRTSGRFF. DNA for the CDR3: TGTGCCAGCAGTTTGAGGACTAGCGGGCGGTTCTTC.